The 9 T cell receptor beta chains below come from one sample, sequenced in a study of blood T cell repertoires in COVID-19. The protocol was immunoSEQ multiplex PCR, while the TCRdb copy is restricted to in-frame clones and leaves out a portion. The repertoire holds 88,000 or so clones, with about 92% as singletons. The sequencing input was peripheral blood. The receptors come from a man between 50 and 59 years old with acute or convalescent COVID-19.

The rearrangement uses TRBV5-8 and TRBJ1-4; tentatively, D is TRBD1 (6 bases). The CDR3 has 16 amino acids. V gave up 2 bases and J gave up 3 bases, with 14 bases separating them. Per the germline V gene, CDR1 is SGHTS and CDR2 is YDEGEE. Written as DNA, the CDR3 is TGTGCCAGCAGCTTTACAGGGAGAGCGGCTAATGAAAAACTGTTTTTT. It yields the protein CASSFTGRAANEKLFF.

In DNA, the CDR3 is TGTGCCAGCAGTTGGGACAGGAACACCGGGGAGCTGTTTTTT. Translating it yields CASSWDRNTGELFF. The chain links TRBV27 to TRBJ2-2; 7 bases line up with TRBD1. The J segment lost 1 base and the V segment lost 4 bases, leaving 0 bases of the junction unmatched. The CDR3 runs 14 residues. Germline V gives CDR1 MNHEY, CDR2 SMNVEV (reference sequence).

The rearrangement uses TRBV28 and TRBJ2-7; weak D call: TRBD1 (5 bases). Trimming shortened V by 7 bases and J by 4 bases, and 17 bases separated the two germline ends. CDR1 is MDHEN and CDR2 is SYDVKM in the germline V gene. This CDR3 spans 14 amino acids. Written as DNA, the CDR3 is TGTGCCAGCACCCCGGGCAGGGTGGTTTACGAGCAGTACTTC. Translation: CASTPGRVVYEQYF.

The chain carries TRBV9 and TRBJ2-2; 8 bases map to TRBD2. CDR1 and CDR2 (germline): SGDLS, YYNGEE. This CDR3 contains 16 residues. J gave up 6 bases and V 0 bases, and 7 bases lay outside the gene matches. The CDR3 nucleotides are TGTGCCAGCAGCGTAGAGGGCGGGGGGCATTCCGGGGAGCTGTTTTTT. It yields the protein CASSVEGGGHSGELFF.

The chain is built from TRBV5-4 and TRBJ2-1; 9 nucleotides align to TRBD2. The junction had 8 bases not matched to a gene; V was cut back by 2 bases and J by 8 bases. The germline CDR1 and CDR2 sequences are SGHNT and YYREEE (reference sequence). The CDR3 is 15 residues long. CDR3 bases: TGTGCCAGCAGCTTCGCGAGTAGCGGGAGCGATGAGCAGTTCTTC. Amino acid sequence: CASSFASSGSDEQFF.

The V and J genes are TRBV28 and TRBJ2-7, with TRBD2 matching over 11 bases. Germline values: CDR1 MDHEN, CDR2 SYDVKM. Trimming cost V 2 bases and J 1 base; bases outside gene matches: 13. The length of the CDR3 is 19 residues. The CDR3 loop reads CASSLDLAGGPRMSYEQYF. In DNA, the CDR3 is TGTGCCAGCAGTTTAGATTTAGCGGGAGGGCCTCGGATGTCCTACGAGCAGTACTTC.

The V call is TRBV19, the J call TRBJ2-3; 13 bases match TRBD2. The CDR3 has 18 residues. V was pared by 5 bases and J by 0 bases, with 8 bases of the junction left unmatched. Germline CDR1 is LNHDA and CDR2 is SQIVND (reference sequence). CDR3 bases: TGTGCCAGTAGTGGGGGACTAGCGGGGAGCCCTAGCACAGATACGCAGTATTTT. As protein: CASSGGLAGSPSTDTQYF.

The CDR3 reads CASSRGGPVYEKLFF. The CDR3 DNA sequence: TGTGCCAGTAGTAGAGGGGGCCCGGTGTATGAAAAACTGTTTTTT. The chain combines TRBV19 with TRBJ1-4, with 7 nucleotides matching TRBD1. Germline trimming cut 4 bases from V and 6 bases from J; bases unmatched to any gene: 8. The germline gives CDR1 LNHDA, CDR2 SQIVND (reference sequence). The CDR3 has 15 amino acids. Full variable domain (remainder filled in from reference TRBV19 and TRBJ1-4): DGGITQSPKYLFRKEGQNVTLSCEQNLNHDAMYWYRQDPGQGLRLIYYSQIVNDFQKGDIAEGYSVSREKKESFPLTVTSAQKNPTAFYLCASSRGGPVYEKLFFGSGTQLSVL.

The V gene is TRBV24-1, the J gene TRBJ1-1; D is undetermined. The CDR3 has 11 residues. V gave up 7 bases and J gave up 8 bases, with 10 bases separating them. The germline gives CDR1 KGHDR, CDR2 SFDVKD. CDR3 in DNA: TGTGCCACCAGGTCAGGAGGGGAAGCTTTCTTT. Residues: CATRSGGEAFF.